This T cell receptor (beta chain) was obtained from a study of post-analysis software for immune sequencing data. Across the whole study: Included courses were relapsing-remitting and secondary progressive multiple sclerosis; progressive-relapsing multiple sclerosis was also included. Study outcomes and limitations: Compared with controls, patients showed significantly lower normalized Chao1 diversity. When patients were compared with controls, about 5 TRBV segments were more frequent, TRBV5-6, TRBV5-1 and TRBV20-1 among them.

With regard to this clonotype: The antigen is not known.

Carried by the TCR beta cDNA libraries were unique molecular identifiers. Each batch of roughly 1 to 10 million T cells produced hundreds of thousands of cDNA molecules. Using its own MiXCR run on the PCR reads, TCRdb lists one record per CDR3 protein. The sample comprises about half a million distinct CDR3 sequences, around 34% of which are singletons, and around 6% rests with the top ten. The CDR3 extends over 12 amino acids. The V gene's germline CDR1 is SGHNT and CDR2 YYREEE (reference sequence). Between the trimmed V and J ends, which lost 4 bases and 5 bases, there was a span of 9 bases. The chain is built from TRBV5-4 and TRBJ2-5; D remains ambiguous. The sequence was obtained from a girl under 18 with multiple sclerosis. The specimen was blood. CDR3 coding DNA: TGTGCCAGCAGCACCCATCTTGAGACCCAGTACTTC. This codes for CASSTHLETQYF. The full variable domain, its missing parts supplied by reference TRBV5-4 and TRBJ2-5, is ETGVTQSPTHLIKTRGQQVTLRCSSQSGHNTVSWYQQALGQGPQFIFQYYREEENGRGNFPPRFSGLQFPNYSSELNVNALELDDSALYLCASSTHLETQYFGPGTRLLVL.